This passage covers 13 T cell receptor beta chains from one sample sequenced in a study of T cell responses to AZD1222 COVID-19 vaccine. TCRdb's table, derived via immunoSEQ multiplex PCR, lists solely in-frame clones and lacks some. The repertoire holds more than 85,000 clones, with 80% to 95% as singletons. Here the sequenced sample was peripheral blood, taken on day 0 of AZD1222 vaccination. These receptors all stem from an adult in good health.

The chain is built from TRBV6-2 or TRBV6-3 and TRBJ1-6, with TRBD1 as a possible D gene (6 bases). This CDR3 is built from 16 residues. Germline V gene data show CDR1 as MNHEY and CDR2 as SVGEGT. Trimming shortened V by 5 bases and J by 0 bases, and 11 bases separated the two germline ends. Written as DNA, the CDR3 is TGTGCCAGCAGTAGAGACAGGAGCTCCTATAATTCACCCCTCCACTTT. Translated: CASSRDRSSYNSPLHF.

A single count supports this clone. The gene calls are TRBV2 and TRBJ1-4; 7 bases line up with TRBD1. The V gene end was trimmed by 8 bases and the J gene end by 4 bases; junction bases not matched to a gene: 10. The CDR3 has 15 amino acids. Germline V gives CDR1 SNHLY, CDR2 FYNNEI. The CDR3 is CASLLQGQVNEKLFF. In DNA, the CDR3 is TGTGCCAGCCTACTACAAGGACAGGTTAATGAAAAACTGTTTTTT. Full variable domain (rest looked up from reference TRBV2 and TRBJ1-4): EPEVTQTPSHQVTQMGQEVILRCVPISNHLYFYWYRQILGQKVEFLVSFYNNEISEKSEIFDDQFSVERPDGSNFTLKIRSTKLEDSAMYFCASLLQGQVNEKLFFGSGTQLSVL.

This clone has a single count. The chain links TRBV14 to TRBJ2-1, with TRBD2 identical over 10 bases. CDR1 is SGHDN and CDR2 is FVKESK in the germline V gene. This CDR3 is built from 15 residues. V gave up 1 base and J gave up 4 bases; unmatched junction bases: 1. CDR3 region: CASSQALAGYNEQFF. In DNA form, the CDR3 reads TGTGCCAGCAGCCAAGCACTAGCGGGGTACAATGAGCAGTTCTTC.

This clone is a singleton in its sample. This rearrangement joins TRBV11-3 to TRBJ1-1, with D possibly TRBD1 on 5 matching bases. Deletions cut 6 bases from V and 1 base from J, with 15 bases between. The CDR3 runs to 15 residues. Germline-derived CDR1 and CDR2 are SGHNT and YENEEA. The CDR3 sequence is CASSVIGRGNTEAFF. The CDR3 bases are TGTGCCAGCAGTGTTATAGGGAGGGGGAACACTGAAGCTTTCTTT.

For the CDR3, the DNA is TGTGCCAGCAGCCCCGGGACCGGGGCGAACACCGGGGAGCTGTTTTTT. This codes for CASSPGTGANTGELFF. V is TRBV7-3 and J is TRBJ2-2; the D call may be TRBD1 or TRBD2 (5 bases each). Germline V CDR1 and CDR2: SGHTA, FQGTGA. The CDR3 is 16 residues long. The ends were cut back, 5 bases at V and 0 bases at J, with 13 bases in the middle.

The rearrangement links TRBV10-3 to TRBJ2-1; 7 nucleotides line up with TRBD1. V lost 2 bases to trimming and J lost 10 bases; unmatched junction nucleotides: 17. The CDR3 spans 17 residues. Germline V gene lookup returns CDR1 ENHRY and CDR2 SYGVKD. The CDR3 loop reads CAISEGPQGVKAEEQFF. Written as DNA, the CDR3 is TGTGCCATCAGTGAGGGCCCTCAGGGGGTGAAGGCCGAAGAGCAGTTCTTC.

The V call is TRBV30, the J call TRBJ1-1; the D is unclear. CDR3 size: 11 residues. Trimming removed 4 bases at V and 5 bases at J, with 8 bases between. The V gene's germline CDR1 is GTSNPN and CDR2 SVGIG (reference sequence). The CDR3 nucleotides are TGTGCCTGGACTTACGCTACTGAAGCTTTCTTT. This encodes CAWTYATEAFF.

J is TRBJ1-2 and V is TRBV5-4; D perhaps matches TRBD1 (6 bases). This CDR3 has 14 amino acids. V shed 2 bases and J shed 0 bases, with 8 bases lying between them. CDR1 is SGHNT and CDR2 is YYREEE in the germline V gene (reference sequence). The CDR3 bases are TGTGCCAGCAGCTTACAGGGATCTAACTATGGCTACACCTTC. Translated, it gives CASSLQGSNYGYTF.

The CDR3 reads CSVGRGGNTGELFF. The CDR3 nucleotides read TGCAGCGTTGGACGGGGCGGGAACACCGGGGAGCTGTTTTTT. The chain couples TRBV29-1 to TRBJ2-2, with D perhaps given as TRBD1 or TRBD2 (5 bases each). Trimming cost V 4 bases and J 1 base, with 10 bases left between them. Germline V gives CDR1 SQVTM, CDR2 ANQGSEA. The length of the CDR3 is 14 residues.

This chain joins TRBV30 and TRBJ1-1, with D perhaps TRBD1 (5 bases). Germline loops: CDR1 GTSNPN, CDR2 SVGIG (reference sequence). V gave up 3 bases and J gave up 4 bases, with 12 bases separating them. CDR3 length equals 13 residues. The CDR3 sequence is CAWRGEVFTEAFF. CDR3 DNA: TGTGCCTGGAGAGGGGAGGTGTTCACTGAAGCTTTCTTT.

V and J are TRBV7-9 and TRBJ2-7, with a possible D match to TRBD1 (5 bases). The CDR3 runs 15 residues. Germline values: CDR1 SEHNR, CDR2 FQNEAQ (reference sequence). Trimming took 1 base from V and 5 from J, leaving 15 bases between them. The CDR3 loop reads CASSLEASGRNEQYF. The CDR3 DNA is TGTGCCAGCAGCTTAGAGGCGTCAGGGCGAAACGAGCAGTACTTC.

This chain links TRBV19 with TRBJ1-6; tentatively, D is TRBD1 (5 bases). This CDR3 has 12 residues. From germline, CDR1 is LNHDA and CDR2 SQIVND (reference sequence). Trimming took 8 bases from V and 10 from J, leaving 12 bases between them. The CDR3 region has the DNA TGTGCCAGTGTTGGACATTCGTCACCCCTCCACTTT. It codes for CASVGHSSPLHF.

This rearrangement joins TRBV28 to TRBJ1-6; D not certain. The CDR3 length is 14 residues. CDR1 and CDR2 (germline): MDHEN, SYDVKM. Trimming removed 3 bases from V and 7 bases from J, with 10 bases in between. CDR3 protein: CASSFSGYNSPLHF. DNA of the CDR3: TGTGCCAGCAGTTTCTCTGGGTACAATTCACCCCTCCACTTT.